The clone carrying this TCR beta chain was seen once. The data were obtained in a study of blood T cell repertoires in COVID-19. Study context: The United States, Italy and Spain were the sources of the acute and convalescent COVID-19 samples. Sample material is recorded as cDNA or gDNA derived from T cells, B-cell-depleted T cells, or PBMCs.

Under the authors' procedure: Nucleated cell counts were estimated from reference gene primer amplification. Here immunoSEQ multiplex PCR was the method, and the copy in TCRdb shows in-frame clones only, minus some. Clone size and the V and J calls come from that table; the DNA yielded D and trimming. The data hold 200,000 to 250,000 clones, with around 84% observed a single time. The V gene's germline CDR1 is GTSNPN and CDR2 SVGIG (reference sequence). V was cut by 3 bases and J by 1 base, with 6 bases left in between. This CDR3 contains 12 residues. This sequence originates from a man in his thirties or forties with active or convalescent COVID-19. The chain uses TRBV30 and TRBJ1-2; D is unresolved. The sample consisted of peripheral blood. CDR3 protein: CAWRADNYGYTF. CDR3 nucleotides: TGTGCCTGGAGAGCGGATAACTATGGCTACACCTTC.